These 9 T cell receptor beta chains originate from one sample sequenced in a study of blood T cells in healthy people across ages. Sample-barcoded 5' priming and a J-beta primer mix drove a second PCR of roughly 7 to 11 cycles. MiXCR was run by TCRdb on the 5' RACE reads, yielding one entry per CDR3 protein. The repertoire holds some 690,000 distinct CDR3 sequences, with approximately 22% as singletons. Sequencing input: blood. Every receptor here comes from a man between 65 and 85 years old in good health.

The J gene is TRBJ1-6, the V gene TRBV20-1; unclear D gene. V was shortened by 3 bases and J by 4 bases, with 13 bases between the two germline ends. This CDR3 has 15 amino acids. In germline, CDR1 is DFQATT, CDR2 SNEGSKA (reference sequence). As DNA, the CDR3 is TGCAGTGCTAGGACACCACCCTTTTATAATTCACCCCTCCACTTT. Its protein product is CSARTPPFYNSPLHF.

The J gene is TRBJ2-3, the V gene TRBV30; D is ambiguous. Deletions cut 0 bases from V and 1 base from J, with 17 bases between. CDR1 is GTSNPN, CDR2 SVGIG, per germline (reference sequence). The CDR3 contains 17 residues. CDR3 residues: CAWSVMMRPSGTDTQYF. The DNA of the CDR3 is TGTGCCTGGAGTGTTATGATGAGGCCCTCGGGCACAGATACGCAGTATTTT.

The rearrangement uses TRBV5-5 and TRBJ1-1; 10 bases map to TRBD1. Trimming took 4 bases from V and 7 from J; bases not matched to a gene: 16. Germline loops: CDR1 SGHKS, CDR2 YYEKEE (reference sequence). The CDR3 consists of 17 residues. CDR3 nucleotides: TGTGCCAGCAGCGATTTTAGGACAGGGGGGAGGGAGAATGAAGCTTTCTTT. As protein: CASSDFRTGGRENEAFF.

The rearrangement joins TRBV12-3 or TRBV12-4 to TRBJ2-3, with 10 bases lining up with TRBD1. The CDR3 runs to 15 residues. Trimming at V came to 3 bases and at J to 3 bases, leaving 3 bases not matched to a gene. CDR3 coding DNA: TGTGCCAGCAGTTTGGGGACAGGGGAAACAGATACGCAGTATTTT. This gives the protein CASSLGTGETDTQYF.

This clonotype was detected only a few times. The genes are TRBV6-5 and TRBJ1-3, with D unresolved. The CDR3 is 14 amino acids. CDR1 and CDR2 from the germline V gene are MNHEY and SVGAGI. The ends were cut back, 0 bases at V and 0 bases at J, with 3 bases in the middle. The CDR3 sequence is CASSYSNSGNTIYF. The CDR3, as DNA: TGTGCCAGCAGTTACTCCAACTCTGGAAACACCATATATTTT.

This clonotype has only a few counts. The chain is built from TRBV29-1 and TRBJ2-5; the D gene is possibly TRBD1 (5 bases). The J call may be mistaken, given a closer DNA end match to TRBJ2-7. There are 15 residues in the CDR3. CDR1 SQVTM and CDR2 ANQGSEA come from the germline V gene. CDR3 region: CSVRGTPISSYEQYV. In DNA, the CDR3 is TGCAGCGTTAGGGGAACTCCTATAAGCTCCTACGAGCAGTACGTC.

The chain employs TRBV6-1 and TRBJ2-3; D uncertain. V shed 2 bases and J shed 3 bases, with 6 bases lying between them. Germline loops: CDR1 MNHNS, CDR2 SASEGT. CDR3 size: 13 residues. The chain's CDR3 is CASSERATDTQYF. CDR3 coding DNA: TGTGCCAGCAGTGAAAGGGCAACAGATACGCAGTATTTT.

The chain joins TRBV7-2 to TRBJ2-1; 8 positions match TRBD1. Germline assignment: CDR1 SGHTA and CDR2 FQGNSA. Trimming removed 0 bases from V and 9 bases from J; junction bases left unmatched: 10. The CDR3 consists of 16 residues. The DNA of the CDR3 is TGTGCCAGCAGCTTAGCGAAAGCAGGGGGCTTGGGTGAGCAGTTCTTC. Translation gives CASSLAKAGGLGEQFF.

Written as DNA, the CDR3 is TGTGCCAGCAGCCAAGGGTTGACAGGGACCTACGAGCAGTACTTC. It yields the protein CASSQGLTGTYEQYF. The V gene is TRBV3-1, the J gene TRBJ2-7; 7 bases map to TRBD1. The CDR3 runs 15 residues. Germline V gene data show CDR1 as LGHDT and CDR2 as YNNKEL (reference sequence). With V trimmed by 1 base and J by 2 bases, 5 bases remained unmatched.